A selection of T cell receptor beta chains follows, all from one sample in a study of CD8 T cells in ankylosing spondylitis. From the 5' RACE reads, TCRdb called clonotypes with MiXCR, one entry per CDR3 protein. The repertoire holds roughly 230,000 distinct CDR3 sequences, with under 12% as singletons. The sequenced material came from blood, either unsorted or a sorted T cell fraction (not recorded which). The receptor set was obtained from a male donor with ankylosing spondylitis or in good health (not recorded which). Both conserved end residues are part of each CDR3. The D gene is left open where the match is weak. Expanded clones are given a class, and other clones once, few, many or no size at all.

>TRBJ2-7|-|many|15|TRBV20-1
TGCAGTGCTCGTCTTGCCCAGGGGCACTTAAACGAGCAGTACTTC
CSARLAQGHLNEQYF
>TRBJ1-4|-|many|14|TRBV6-1
TGTGCCAGCAGTAAACCCGGGAGGGATGAAAAACTGTTTTTT
CASSKPGRDEKLFF
>TRBJ2-2|TRBD1|few|16|TRBV2
TGTGCCAGCAGTGTCCGGGACAGGGAAAACACCGGGGAGCTGTTTTTT
CASSVRDRENTGELFF
>TRBJ2-7|-|many|13|TRBV6-5
TGTGCCAGCAGTGTCGCCGAAACCTACGAGCAGTACTTC
CASSVAETYEQYF
>TRBJ1-5|TRBD1|many|18|TRBV11-1
TGTGCCAGCAGCGCCCTCAGGGGGACAGGGTATAGAGATCAGCCCCAGCATTTT
CASSALRGTGYRDQPQHF
>TRBJ2-7|-|-|14|TRBV11-3
TGTGCCAGCGCCCGACTAGGTCTTTCCTACGAGCAGTACTTC
CASARLGLSYEQYF
>TRBJ1-1|TRBD1|many|18|TRBV6-2/TRBV6-3
TGTGCCAGCAGACTCCGACAGGGCCAAATTAAGTTGAACACTGAAGCTTTCTTT
CASRLRQGQIKLNTEAFF
>TRBJ2-3|-|-|14|TRBV20-1
TGCAGTGCTAGAAGTACCACCAACGGAGATACGCAGTATTTT
CSARSTTNGDTQYF
>TRBJ1-5|-|many|13|TRBV29-1
TGCAGCGCCCAGGAGAATAGCAATCAGCCCCAGCATTTT
CSAQENSNQPQHF
>TRBJ2-7|-|many|13|TRBV27
TGTGCCAGCAGTCCCGGGGGACGTAACGAGCAGTACTTC
CASSPGGRNEQYF